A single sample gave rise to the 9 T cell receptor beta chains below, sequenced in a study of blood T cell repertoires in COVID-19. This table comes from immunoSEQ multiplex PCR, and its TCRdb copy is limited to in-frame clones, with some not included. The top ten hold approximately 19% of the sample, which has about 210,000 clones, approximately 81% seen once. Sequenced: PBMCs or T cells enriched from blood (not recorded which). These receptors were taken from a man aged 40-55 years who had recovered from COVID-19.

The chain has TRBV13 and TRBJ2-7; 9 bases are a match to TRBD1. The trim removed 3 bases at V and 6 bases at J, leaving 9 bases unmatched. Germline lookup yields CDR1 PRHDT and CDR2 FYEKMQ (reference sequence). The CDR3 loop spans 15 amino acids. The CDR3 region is CASSLGTGWGSEQYF. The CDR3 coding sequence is TGTGCCAGCAGCTTGGGGACAGGGTGGGGGAGCGAGCAGTACTTC.

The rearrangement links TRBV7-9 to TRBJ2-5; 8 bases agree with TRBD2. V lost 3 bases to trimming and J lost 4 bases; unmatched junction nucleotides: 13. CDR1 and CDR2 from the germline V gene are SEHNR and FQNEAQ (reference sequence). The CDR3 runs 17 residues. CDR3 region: CASSLVAGGRLGETQYF. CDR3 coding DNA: TGTGCCAGCAGCTTGGTAGCTGGCGGGAGGTTGGGAGAGACCCAGTACTTC.

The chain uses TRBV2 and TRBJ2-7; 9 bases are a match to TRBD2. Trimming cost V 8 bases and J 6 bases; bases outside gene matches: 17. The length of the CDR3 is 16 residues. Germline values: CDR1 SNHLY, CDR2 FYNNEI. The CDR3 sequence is CASQEASGGKGSEQYF. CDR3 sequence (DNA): TGTGCCAGCCAAGAGGCAAGCGGGGGGAAGGGTAGCGAGCAGTACTTC.

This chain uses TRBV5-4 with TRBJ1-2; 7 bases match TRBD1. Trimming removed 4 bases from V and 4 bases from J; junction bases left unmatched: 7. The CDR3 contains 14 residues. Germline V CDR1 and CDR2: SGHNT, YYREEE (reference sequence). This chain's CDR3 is CASSGTGTVYGYTF. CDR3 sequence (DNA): TGTGCCAGCAGCGGAACGGGGACAGTCTATGGCTACACCTTC.

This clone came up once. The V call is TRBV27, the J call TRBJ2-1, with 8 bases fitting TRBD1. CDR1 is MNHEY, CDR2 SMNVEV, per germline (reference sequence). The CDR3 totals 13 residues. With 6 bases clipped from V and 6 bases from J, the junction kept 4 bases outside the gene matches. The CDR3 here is CASRATGGNEQFF. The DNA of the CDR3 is TGTGCCAGCAGGGCAACAGGGGGCAATGAGCAGTTCTTC.

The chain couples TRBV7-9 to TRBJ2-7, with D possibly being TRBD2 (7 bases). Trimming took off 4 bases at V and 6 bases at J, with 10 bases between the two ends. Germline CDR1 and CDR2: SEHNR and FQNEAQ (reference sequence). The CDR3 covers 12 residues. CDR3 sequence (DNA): TGTGCCAGCAGCTGGGAGGGGGGCGAGCAGTACTTC. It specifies CASSWEGGEQYF.

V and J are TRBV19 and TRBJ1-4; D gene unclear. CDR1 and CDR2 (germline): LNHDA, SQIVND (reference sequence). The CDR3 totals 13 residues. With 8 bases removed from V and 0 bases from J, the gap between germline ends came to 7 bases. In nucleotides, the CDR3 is TGTGCCAGTTCAGGAACAACTAATGAAAAACTGTTTTTT. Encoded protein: CASSGTTNEKLFF.

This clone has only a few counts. The CDR3 DNA sequence: TGCAGCGTCACTTCGACAGGCAACCCCTACGAGCAGTACTTC. Translated, it gives CSVTSTGNPYEQYF. This sequence joins TRBV29-1 and TRBJ2-7, with D possibly TRBD1 on 6 matching bases. From germline, CDR1 is SQVTM and CDR2 ANQGSEA. This CDR3 has 14 amino acids. V lost 6 bases to trimming and J lost 2 bases, with 17 bases between them.

CDR3 in DNA: TGTGCCAGCAGCTTAGCGACAGGGGAGTTCGGTCAGCCCCAGCATTTT. Encoded protein: CASSLATGEFGQPQHF. V gene TRBV7-8 combines with J gene TRBJ1-5; 8 bases match TRBD1. CDR1 SGHVS and CDR2 FQNEAQ come from the germline V gene. Germline trimming cut 0 bases from V and 6 bases from J; bases unmatched to any gene: 7. The CDR3 has 16 residues.